This entry lists 17 T cell receptor beta chains sequenced from one sample in a study of T cells in Graves' hyperthyroidism and ophthalmopathy. RNA transcripts yielded amplified TCR beta CDR3 regions. Using the HTBI primer set, a first-round RT-PCR was run on the TCR CDR3. TCRdb re-analysed the multiplex PCR reads in MiXCR, keeping a single row per CDR3 protein. The profile shows under 800,000 distinct CDR3 sequences, 12% to 15% of them singletons. The specimen sequenced was blood. Receptors were obtained from a woman under 30 with Graves' hyperthyroidism.

A few counts support this clonotype. The chain employs TRBV11-2 and TRBJ2-2, with TRBD2 matching over 9 bases. Germline V CDR1 and CDR2: SGHAT, FQNNGV. J lost 1 base, V lost 5 bases, and 14 bases had no gene match. This CDR3 is built from 19 residues. CDR3 nucleotides: TGTGCCAGCAGCGTAAACGCTGGGACTAGCTTAGAGAACACCGGGGAGCTGTTTTTT. Its protein is CASSVNAGTSLENTGELFF.

This clonotype has ten or more counts. One end of the junction is discordant with germline, which a read error may explain. For the CDR3, the DNA is TGTGCCAGCAGTATAAGCTCTGGGGCCAACGTCCTGACTTTC. Translating gives CASSISSGANVLTF. This chain links TRBV19 with TRBJ2-6; D ambiguous. The CDR3 covers 14 residues. Germline loops: CDR1 LNHDA, CDR2 SQIVND (reference sequence).

This clonotype occurred a few times. V and J are TRBV28 and TRBJ1-6; 7 nucleotides agree with TRBD1. CDR3 length equals 14 residues. Trimming removed 2 bases from V and 9 bases from J; junction bases left unmatched: 4. The germline CDR1 and CDR2 sequences are MDHEN and SYDVKM. This CDR3 reads CASSLGGGGSPLHF. The CDR3 nucleotides read TGTGCCAGCAGTTTAGGAGGGGGCGGTTCACCCCTCCACTTT.

The V and J genes are TRBV6-6 and TRBJ2-5, with D perhaps TRBD1 or TRBD2 (5 bases each). Per the germline V gene, CDR1 is MNHNY and CDR2 is SVGAGI (reference sequence). V gave up 0 bases and J gave up 3 bases, with 8 bases separating them. The CDR3 is made up of 14 amino acids. CDR3 nucleotides: TGTGCCAGCAGTTACTCCGGGGCTAAAGAGACCCAGTACTTC. This translates into CASSYSGAKETQYF.

The chain couples TRBV6-1 to TRBJ1-1; tentatively, D is TRBD1 (6 bases). Trimming cost V 7 bases and J 0 bases, with 15 bases left between them. Germline lookup yields CDR1 MNHNS and CDR2 SASEGT. The CDR3 totals 15 residues. The DNA of the CDR3 is TGTGCCAGCATTTCCAGGACAGATCTGAACACTGAAGCTTTCTTT. Protein: CASISRTDLNTEAFF.

The chain recombines TRBV20-1 with TRBJ2-2, with a weak D call TRBD2 (6 bases). The germline gives CDR1 DFQATT, CDR2 SNEGSKA (reference sequence). The CDR3 has 17 amino acids. V gave up 0 bases and J gave up 5 bases, with 19 bases separating them. The CDR3 spells CSARDPIGQGRTGELFF. The CDR3 DNA reads TGCAGTGCTAGAGACCCAATCGGACAAGGGAGGACCGGGGAGCTGTTTTTT.

This clonotype was seen a handful of times. This chain joins TRBV20-1 and TRBJ2-1; no reliable D call. The CDR3 is 13 residues long. Trimming cost V 6 bases and J 0 bases, with 9 bases left between them. Germline CDR1 is DFQATT and CDR2 is SNEGSKA (reference sequence). The CDR3 bases are TGCAGTGCCAACTTCTTCTCCTACAATGAGCAGTTCTTC. This gives the protein CSANFFSYNEQFF.

This clonotype appeared a few times. DNA of the CDR3: TGTGCCAGCAGTTACTCGACGGGGACTCAGCTGTTCCATACGCAGTATTTT. It yields the protein CASSYSTGTQLFHTQYF. The rearrangement uses TRBV6-6 and TRBJ2-3; tentative D call: TRBD2 (6 bases). Germline values: CDR1 MNHNY, CDR2 SVGAGI (reference sequence). The ends were cut back, 0 bases at V and 7 bases at J, with 20 bases in the middle. The CDR3 length is 17 residues.

This clonotype appeared many times. Written as DNA, the CDR3 is TGCAGTGCTAAAAACGTGGGGGACGGCCAAGAGACCCAGTACTTC. Translating it yields CSAKNVGDGQETQYF. This chain connects TRBV20-1 to TRBJ2-5; D may be TRBD1 or TRBD2 (5 bases each). Deletions cut 4 bases from V and 1 base from J, with 16 bases between. Germline CDR1 reads DFQATT; CDR2 reads SNEGSKA (reference sequence). The CDR3 extends over 15 amino acids.

Ten or more counts support this clonotype. V is TRBV27 and J is TRBJ1-1; a weak D match, TRBD1 (5 bases). CDR1 is MNHEY and CDR2 is SMNVEV in the germline V gene (reference sequence). Trimming removed 1 base at V and 0 bases at J, with 18 bases between. This CDR3 has 18 amino acids. Here the CDR3 DNA reads TGTGCCAGCAGTTTATGGGGACCCCCCGGTTGGGTGAACACTGAAGCTTTCTTT. This codes for CASSLWGPPGWVNTEAFF.

This clonotype was recorded many times. CDR3 DNA sequence: TGTGCCAGCAGTTTAGCCGGACTAGCGGATTCCTACAATGAGCAGTTCTTC. Protein sequence: CASSLAGLADSYNEQFF. The V gene is TRBV28, the J gene TRBJ2-1, with TRBD2 identical over 10 bases. With V trimmed by 2 bases and J by 1 base, 5 bases remained unmatched. Germline lookup yields CDR1 MDHEN and CDR2 SYDVKM. CDR3 length: 17 amino acids.

This clonotype has at least ten counts. Germline and junction disagree at one end, which may indicate a read error. V usage is TRBV5-1 and J usage is TRBJ2-1, with 9 positions matching TRBD1. The germline V gene has CDR1 SGHRS and CDR2 YFSETQ. The CDR3 loop spans 15 amino acids. CDR3 sequence reads: CASSLTGGGYNEQFF. The DNA of the CDR3 is TGTGCCAGCAGCTTGACAGGGGGGGGTTACAATGAGCAGTTCTTC.

The CDR3 DNA reads TGCAGTGCTACTACAGGGTACGGCTACACCTTC. As protein: CSATTGYGYTF. This chain joins TRBV20-1 and TRBJ1-2; the D gene is possibly TRBD1 (6 bases). Germline lookup yields CDR1 DFQATT and CDR2 SNEGSKA (reference sequence). V lost 4 bases and J 8 bases, leaving 11 bases between the germline ends. The CDR3 totals 11 residues.

The V and J genes are TRBV7-9 and TRBJ1-1; D unresolved. The V gene lost 4 bases and the J gene lost 6 bases, with 6 bases spanning the gap. The CDR3 covers 11 residues. Germline CDR1 is SEHNR and CDR2 is FQNEAQ (reference sequence). In nucleotides, the CDR3 is TGTGCCAGCAGCTCGGCTTCTGAAGCTTTCTTT. Translating gives CASSSASEAFF. The full variable domain, its missing parts supplied by reference TRBV7-9 and TRBJ1-1, is DTGVSQNPRHKITKRGQNVTFRCDPISEHNRLYWYRQTLGQGPEFLTYFQNEAQLEKSRLLSDRFSAERPKGSFSTLEIQRTEQGDSAMYLCASSSASEAFFGQGTRLTVV.

The V gene is TRBV6-1, the J gene TRBJ2-2; TRBD1 matches 10 bases. V lost 5 bases to trimming and J lost 4 bases; unmatched junction nucleotides: 10. Germline V gene sequence: CDR1 MNHNS, CDR2 SASEGT. This CDR3 comprises 17 residues. This CDR3 is CASSKDAGTGATGELFF. The CDR3 nucleotides are TGTGCCAGCAGTAAGGATGCTGGGACAGGGGCCACCGGGGAGCTGTTTTTT.

Details on this clonotype: A clone one base away is much larger, so this may be a read error. The chain links TRBV28 to TRBJ2-7, with D possibly matching TRBD1 (5 bases). This CDR3 is 14 amino acids long. Germline V lookup: CDR1 MDHEN, CDR2 SYDVKM. The CDR3 sequence is CTSSPSGIAYEQYF. CDR3 in DNA: TGTACCAGCAGCCCTTCAGGGATCGCCTACGAGCAGTACTTC. Together with reference TRBV28 and TRBJ2-7, the CDR3 gives the full variable domain: DVKVTQSSRYLVKRTGEKVFLECVQDMDHENMFWYRQDPGLGLRLIYFSYDVKMKEKGDIPEGYSVSREKKERFSLILESASTNQTSMYLCTSSPSGIAYEQYFGPGTRLTVT.

This clonotype was recorded many times. This chain joins TRBV24-1 and TRBJ2-1; D ambiguous. Trimming removed 10 bases at V and 2 bases at J, with 14 bases between. Germline lookup yields CDR1 KGHDR and CDR2 SFDVKD. The CDR3 sequence is 14 residues long. CDR3 bases: TGTGCCACTTCGACCCGACAACCCTACAATGAGCAGTTCTTC. This gives the protein CATSTRQPYNEQFF.